Presented here are 29 T cell receptor beta chains from one specimen sequenced in a study of T cell clones after liver transplantation. Profiling relied on immunoSEQ multiplex PCR, and the TCRdb table lists in-frame clones only, not all of them. Altogether nearly 55,000 clones are present, about 81% being singletons, with the ten largest covering around 8.7%. The sample was CD4+ T cells from blood, taken before liver transplant. The receptors stem from a human donor who received a liver transplant.

This clone appeared a few times. The V and J genes are TRBV4-3 and TRBJ1-2; D perhaps matches TRBD1 (5 bases). Germline CDR1 and CDR2: LGHNA and YSLEER. This CDR3 has 13 residues. The V gene lost 2 bases and the J gene lost 8 bases, with 12 bases spanning the gap. CDR3 coding DNA: TGCGCCAGCAGCCAAACAGGAATGGGAGGCTACACCTTC. As protein: CASSQTGMGGYTF.

V gene TRBV19 combines with J gene TRBJ2-3; D might be TRBD1 (6 bases). V dropped 3 bases and J dropped 2 bases, with 12 bases sitting between them. This CDR3 region has 15 residues. In germline, CDR1 is LNHDA, CDR2 SQIVND (reference sequence). In nucleotides, the CDR3 is TGTGCCAGTAGTATTGGGGGACATGACACAGATACGCAGTATTTT. It translates to CASSIGGHDTDTQYF.

This chain links TRBV7-2 with TRBJ2-5, with TRBD2 matching over 10 bases. This CDR3 has 16 amino acids. V trimming: 3 bases; J trimming: 2 bases; junction bases outside the gene matches: 6. Germline V gene sequence: CDR1 SGHTA, CDR2 FQGNSA. The CDR3 loop is CASSFGPAGGQETQYF. Here the CDR3 DNA reads TGTGCCAGCAGCTTTGGGCCAGCGGGAGGGCAAGAGACCCAGTACTTC.

The V and J genes are TRBV2 and TRBJ1-1; TRBD1 aligns across 8 bases. This CDR3 has 16 amino acids. Germline V gene lookup returns CDR1 SNHLY and CDR2 FYNNEI. V lost 2 bases to trimming and J lost 4 bases; unmatched junction nucleotides: 9. CDR3 loop: CASSERVVTGGTEAFF. The CDR3 coding sequence is TGTGCCAGCAGTGAACGTGTTGTTACAGGGGGCACTGAAGCTTTCTTT.

The V and J genes are TRBV27 and TRBJ2-7; D perhaps matches TRBD1 (5 bases). This CDR3 has 14 amino acids. Germline-derived CDR1 and CDR2 are MNHEY and SMNVEV (reference sequence). V gave up 3 bases and J gave up 0 bases, with 9 bases separating them. The CDR3: CASSFSGPSYEQYF. CDR3 coding DNA: TGTGCCAGCAGTTTTTCAGGGCCCTCCTACGAGCAGTACTTC.

In DNA form, the CDR3 reads TGCGCCAGCAGGGGCATGGAGACCCAGTACTTC. Translating it yields CASRGMETQYF. The J gene is TRBJ2-5, the V gene TRBV5-1, with D hard to call. CDR1 is SGHRS and CDR2 is YFSETQ in the germline V gene. The length of the CDR3 is 11 residues. V was shortened by 5 bases and J by 5 bases, with 7 bases between the two germline ends.

V usage is TRBV7-3 and J usage is TRBJ2-3, with 8 bases aligning to TRBD2. The CDR3 is made up of 17 amino acids. In germline, CDR1 is SGHTA, CDR2 FQGTGA. With V trimmed by 5 bases and J by 6 bases, 16 bases remained unmatched. This chain's CDR3 is CASSPYQRGWGRDTQYF. In DNA, the CDR3 is TGTGCCAGCAGCCCCTATCAGCGGGGGTGGGGTCGGGATACGCAGTATTTT.

V and J are TRBV5-4 and TRBJ2-1; D call uncertain. CDR1 SGHNT and CDR2 YYREEE come from the germline V gene (reference sequence). Trimming pared 2 bases from V and 4 bases from J, leaving 7 bases between. There are 13 residues in the CDR3. The CDR3 sequence is CASSFVGYNEQFF. The CDR3 DNA is TGTGCCAGCAGCTTTGTGGGATACAATGAGCAGTTCTTC.

The chain uses TRBV6-1 and TRBJ1-5; D gene ambiguous. The CDR3 covers 13 residues. Germline CDR1 MNHNS, CDR2 SASEGT. V lost 2 bases and J 7 bases, leaving 9 bases between the germline ends. For the CDR3, the DNA is TGTGCCAGCAGTGAAACGGCTTGGCAGCCCCAGCATTTT. Translation: CASSETAWQPQHF.

This clone was detected a few times. The V and J genes are TRBV28 and TRBJ1-2, with D unresolved. Germline lookup yields CDR1 MDHEN and CDR2 SYDVKM. Trimming took off 4 bases at V and 8 bases at J, with 17 bases between the two ends. The CDR3 contains 14 residues. This CDR3 reads CASSYGQRRGGYTF. The CDR3 DNA reads as TGTGCCAGCAGTTACGGCCAGAGGAGAGGGGGCTACACCTTC.

The CDR3 region has the DNA TGCGCCAGCAGCTTGGGTCCGCGGGTCAGCACAGATACGCAGTATTTT. Its protein product is CASSLGPRVSTDTQYF. V gene TRBV5-1 combines with J gene TRBJ2-3; D might be TRBD2 (5 bases). Trimming took 0 bases from V and 0 from J, leaving 11 bases between them. The CDR3 contains 16 residues. From germline, CDR1 is SGHRS and CDR2 YFSETQ. Based on the CDR3 plus reference TRBV5-1 and TRBJ2-3, the full variable domain is KAGVTQTPRYLIKTRGQQVTLSCSPISGHRSVSWYQQTPGQGLQFLFEYFSETQRNKGNFPGRFSGRQFSNSRSEMNVSTLELGDSALYLCASSLGPRVSTDTQYFGPGTRLTVL.

V usage is TRBV30 and J usage is TRBJ1-6; the match to TRBD1 covers 7 bases. V shed 0 bases, J shed 2 bases, and the junction held 4 bases outside the gene matches. The CDR3 contains 16 residues. From germline, CDR1 is GTSNPN and CDR2 SVGIG (reference sequence). The DNA of the CDR3 is TGTGCCTGGAGTGTACCGGGGACAGCCTATAATTCACCCCTCCACTTT. It yields the protein CAWSVPGTAYNSPLHF.

The CDR3 protein is CASSLQGRNYTF. CDR3 coding DNA: TGTGCCAGCAGCTTACAGGGGCGGAACTACACCTTC. This rearrangement joins TRBV5-5 to TRBJ1-2, with 7 bases matching TRBD1. In germline, CDR1 is SGHKS, CDR2 YYEKEE (reference sequence). Trimming cost V 2 bases and J 10 bases; bases outside gene matches: 5. The CDR3 runs to 12 residues.

This chain links TRBV28 with TRBJ1-4; a weak D match, TRBD1 (5 bases). The CDR3 runs to 16 residues. Trimming took off 6 bases at V and 4 bases at J, with 18 bases between the two ends. The germline V gene encodes CDR1 MDHEN and CDR2 SYDVKM. The CDR3 region is CASRSLPGRHNEKLFF. CDR3 DNA sequence: TGTGCCAGCAGATCCTTACCGGGACGGCATAATGAAAAACTGTTTTTT.

As DNA, the CDR3 is TGTGCCAGCAGTCCGGACAGGTACTATGGCTACACCTTC. Amino acids: CASSPDRYYGYTF. V usage is TRBV6-1 and J usage is TRBJ1-2; 7 positions match TRBD1. This CDR3 contains 13 residues. Looked up from germline, CDR1 is MNHNS and CDR2 is SASEGT. V was clipped by 5 bases and J by 3 bases; unmatched bases: 3.

CDR3 amino acids: CASSYSPLRRSGELFF. The CDR3 DNA reads TGTGCCAGCAGTTACTCGCCCCTCAGGCGATCCGGGGAGCTGTTTTTT. The J gene is TRBJ2-2, the V gene TRBV6-5, with no clear D. V gave up 0 bases and J gave up 6 bases, with 14 bases separating them. Germline loops: CDR1 MNHEY, CDR2 SVGAGI. The CDR3 runs to 16 residues.

The chain couples TRBV5-1 to TRBJ1-1; D gene uncertain. CDR3 length: 14 residues. Germline assignment: CDR1 SGHRS and CDR2 YFSETQ. With 4 bases removed from V and 1 base from J, the gap between germline ends came to 11 bases. Written as DNA, the CDR3 is TGCGCCAGCAGCACCCAGCCAGGGAACACTGAAGCTTTCTTT. Translation: CASSTQPGNTEAFF.

The rearrangement uses TRBV5-6 and TRBJ2-2; D tentatively fits TRBD1 or TRBD2 (5 bases each). Trimming left V 2 bases short and J 1 base short, with 12 bases between. Germline V gene data show CDR1 as SGHDT and CDR2 as YYEEEE. CDR3 length: 16 amino acids. The CDR3 sequence: CASSFFGTKNTGELFF. In DNA form, the CDR3 reads TGTGCCAGCAGCTTCTTCGGGACCAAGAACACCGGGGAGCTGTTTTTT.

This sequence joins TRBV29-1 and TRBJ2-5; tentatively, D is TRBD2 (6 bases). Between the trimmed V and J ends, which lost 7 bases and 4 bases, there was a span of 19 bases. The CDR3 loop spans 14 amino acids. Germline V gene sequence: CDR1 SQVTM, CDR2 ANQGSEA. The CDR3 region has the DNA TGCAGCGACCGGCCGGGACTCCTAACAGAGACCCAGTACTTC. Its translation is CSDRPGLLTETQYF.

V and J are TRBV5-1 and TRBJ2-5; D is unresolved. Germline V gives CDR1 SGHRS, CDR2 YFSETQ. Trimming left V 4 bases short and J 7 bases short, with 17 bases between. The CDR3 extends over 14 amino acids. The CDR3 DNA is TGCGCCAGCAGCCCGACCGAGTTATCGGGGACCCAGTACTTC. It specifies CASSPTELSGTQYF.

This clone was seen once. The chain combines TRBV2 with TRBJ1-3; no firm D call. Trimming removed 6 bases at V and 0 bases at J, with 12 bases between. The germline V gene has CDR1 SNHLY and CDR2 FYNNEI. This CDR3 is 15 amino acids long. CDR3 in DNA: TGTGCCAGCAGGGGCGGAACCCTCTCTGGAAACACCATATATTTT. Translation gives CASRGGTLSGNTIYF.

The rearrangement uses TRBV19 and TRBJ1-3; tentative D call: TRBD1 (5 bases). The CDR3 extends over 14 amino acids. The V end lost 5 bases, the J end lost 2 bases, and 10 bases lay between the germline ends. The germline CDR1 and CDR2 sequences are LNHDA and SQIVND (reference sequence). The DNA for the CDR3 is TGTGCCAGTAGTTCAGACAGAACTGGAAACACCATATATTTT. Translated: CASSSDRTGNTIYF.

This rearrangement joins TRBV11-2 to TRBJ2-1; D is perhaps TRBD2 (6 bases). With 5 bases removed from V and 7 bases from J, the gap between germline ends came to 15 bases. The CDR3 is 14 residues long. CDR1 is SGHAT, CDR2 FQNNGV, per germline. CDR3 amino acids: CASSLTQGRNEQFF. CDR3 in DNA: TGTGCCAGCAGCCTTACTCAAGGGAGGAATGAGCAGTTCTTC.

The chain employs TRBV7-3 and TRBJ2-5; a possible D gene is TRBD1 (5 bases). V gave up 1 base and J gave up 5 bases, with 14 bases separating them. The CDR3 extends over 15 amino acids. From germline, CDR1 is SGHTA and CDR2 FQGTGA. The CDR3 coding sequence is TGTGCCAGCAGCTTAAATCGAGGCAAGGGGGAGACCCAGTACTTC. This encodes CASSLNRGKGETQYF. The full variable domain, completed using reference TRBV7-3 and TRBJ2-5, is GAGVSQTPSNKVTEKGKYVELRCDPISGHTALYWYRQSLGQGPEFLIYFQGTGAADDSGLPNDRFFAVRPEGSVSTLKIQRTERGDSAVYLCASSLNRGKGETQYFGPGTRLLVL.

The chain uses TRBV7-2 and TRBJ2-2, with D maybe TRBD2 (5 bases). The CDR3 is made up of 16 amino acids. Germline V CDR1 and CDR2: SGHTA, FQGNSA. Trimming took off 2 bases at V and 2 bases at J, with 12 bases between the two ends. This CDR3 reads CASSLLAGFNTGELFF. In DNA, the CDR3 is TGTGCCAGCAGCTTACTAGCCGGGTTCAACACCGGGGAGCTGTTTTTT.

The rearrangement joins TRBV19 to TRBJ1-4, with TRBD1 matching 8 bases. This CDR3 comprises 15 residues. V trimming: 7 bases; J trimming: 8 bases; junction bases outside the gene matches: 12. Germline CDR1 LNHDA, CDR2 SQIVND (reference sequence). The CDR3 DNA reads as TGTGCCAGTACCTCCTCGGACAGGGCTTACGAAAAACTGTTTTTT. Protein: CASTSSDRAYEKLFF.

The DNA of the CDR3 is TGTGCCAGCAGCTTAGACACTAGCAATCAGCCCCAGCATTTT. Translated, it gives CASSLDTSNQPQHF. The chain couples TRBV7-9 to TRBJ1-5; D is unclear. CDR1 and CDR2 from the germline V gene are SEHNR and FQNEAQ (reference sequence). Trimming removed 1 base at V and 0 bases at J, with 4 bases between. The CDR3 extends over 14 amino acids.

This clone was recorded once. The CDR3 DNA follows: TGTGCCAGCAGCCAAGCTGGGCGGGATTCCTACAATGAGCAGTTCTTC. Translated: CASSQAGRDSYNEQFF. The rearrangement joins TRBV4-2 to TRBJ2-1; D is perhaps TRBD2 (6 bases). V lost 1 base and J 1 base, leaving 11 bases between the germline ends. The length of the CDR3 is 16 residues. Germline CDR1 LGHNA, CDR2 YNFKEQ.

V gene TRBV5-1 combines with J gene TRBJ2-3; TRBD1 matches at 8 bases. Losses at the gene ends were 4 bases for V and 3 bases for J; bases not matched to a gene: 10. The CDR3 covers 16 residues. CDR1 is SGHRS and CDR2 is YFSETQ in the germline V gene. DNA for the CDR3: TGCGCCAGCAGCCATCAGGGGGCGTTTGTAACAGATACGCAGTATTTT. This translates into CASSHQGAFVTDTQYF.